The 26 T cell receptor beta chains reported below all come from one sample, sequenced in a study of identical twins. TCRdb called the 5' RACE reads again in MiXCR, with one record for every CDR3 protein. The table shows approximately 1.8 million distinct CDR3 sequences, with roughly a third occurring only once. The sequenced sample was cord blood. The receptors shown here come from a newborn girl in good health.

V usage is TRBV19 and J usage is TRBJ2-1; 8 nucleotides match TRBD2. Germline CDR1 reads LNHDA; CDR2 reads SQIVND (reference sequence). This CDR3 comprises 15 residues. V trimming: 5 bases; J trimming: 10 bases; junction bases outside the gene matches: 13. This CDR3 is CASSGEGLVLQEQFF. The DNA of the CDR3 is TGTGCCAGTAGTGGTGAGGGACTAGTGCTACAGGAGCAGTTCTTC.

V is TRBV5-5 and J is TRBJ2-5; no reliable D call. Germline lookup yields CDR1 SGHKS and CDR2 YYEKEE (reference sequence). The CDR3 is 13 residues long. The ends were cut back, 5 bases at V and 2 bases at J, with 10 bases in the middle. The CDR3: CASRQIDQETQYF. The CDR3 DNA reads TGTGCCAGCAGACAAATCGATCAAGAGACCCAGTACTTC.

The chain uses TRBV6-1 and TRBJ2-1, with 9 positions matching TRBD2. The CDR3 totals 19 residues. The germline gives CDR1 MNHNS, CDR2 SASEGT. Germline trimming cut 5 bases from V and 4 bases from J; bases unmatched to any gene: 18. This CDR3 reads CASSPKAGGRDGIYNEQFF. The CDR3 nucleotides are TGTGCCAGCAGTCCAAAGGCGGGGGGGCGAGATGGGATATACAATGAGCAGTTCTTC.

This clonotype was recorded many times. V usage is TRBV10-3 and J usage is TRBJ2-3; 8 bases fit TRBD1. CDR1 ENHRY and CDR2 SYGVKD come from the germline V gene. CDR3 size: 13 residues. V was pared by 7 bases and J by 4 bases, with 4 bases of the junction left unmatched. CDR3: CAIKSTGADTQYF. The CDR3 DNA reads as TGTGCCATCAAATCGACAGGGGCAGATACGCAGTATTTT.

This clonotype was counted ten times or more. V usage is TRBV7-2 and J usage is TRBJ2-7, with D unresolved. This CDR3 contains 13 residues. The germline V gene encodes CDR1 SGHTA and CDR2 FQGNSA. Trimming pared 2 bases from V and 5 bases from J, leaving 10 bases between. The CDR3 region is CASSLYHPDEQYF. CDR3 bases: TGTGCCAGCAGCTTATACCACCCCGACGAGCAGTACTTC.

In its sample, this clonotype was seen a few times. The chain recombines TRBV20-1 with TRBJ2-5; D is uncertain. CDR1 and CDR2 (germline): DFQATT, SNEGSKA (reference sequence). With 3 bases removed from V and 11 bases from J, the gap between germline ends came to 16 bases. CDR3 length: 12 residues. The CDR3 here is CSARDSPNEQYF. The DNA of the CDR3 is TGCAGTGCTAGGGATTCCCCCAATGAGCAGTACTTC.

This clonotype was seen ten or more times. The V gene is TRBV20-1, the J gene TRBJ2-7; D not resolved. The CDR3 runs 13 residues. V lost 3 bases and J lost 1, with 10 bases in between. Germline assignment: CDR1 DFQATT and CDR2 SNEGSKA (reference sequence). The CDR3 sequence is CSASYSGSYEQYF. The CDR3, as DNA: TGCAGTGCTAGCTATTCGGGTTCCTACGAGCAGTACTTC.

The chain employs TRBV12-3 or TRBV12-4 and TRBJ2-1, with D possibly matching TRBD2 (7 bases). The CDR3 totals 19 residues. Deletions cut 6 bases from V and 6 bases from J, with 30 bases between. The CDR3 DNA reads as TGTGCCAGCAGAACACTCGAGGGGGGGAGGGCCGGTCTAGCCAATGAGCAGTTCTTC. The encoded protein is CASRTLEGGRAGLANEQFF.

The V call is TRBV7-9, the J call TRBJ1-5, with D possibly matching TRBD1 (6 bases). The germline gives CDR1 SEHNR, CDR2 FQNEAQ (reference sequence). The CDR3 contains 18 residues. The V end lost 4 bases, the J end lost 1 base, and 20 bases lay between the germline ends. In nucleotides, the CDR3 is TGTGCCAGCAGCTCCCGATCTTTGGGGGGGGGCAGCAATCAGCCCCAGCATTTT. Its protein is CASSSRSLGGGSNQPQHF.

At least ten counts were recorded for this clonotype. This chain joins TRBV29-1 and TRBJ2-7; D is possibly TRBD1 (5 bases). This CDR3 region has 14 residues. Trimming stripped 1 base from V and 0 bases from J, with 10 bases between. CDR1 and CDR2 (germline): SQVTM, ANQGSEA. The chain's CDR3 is CSVEVTTGSYEQYF. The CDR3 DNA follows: TGCAGCGTTGAAGTAACCACAGGCTCCTACGAGCAGTACTTC.

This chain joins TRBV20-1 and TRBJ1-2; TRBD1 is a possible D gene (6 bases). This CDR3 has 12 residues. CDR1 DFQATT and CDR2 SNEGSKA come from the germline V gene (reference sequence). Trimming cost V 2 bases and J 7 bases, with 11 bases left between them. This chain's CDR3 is CSARTGGAGYTF. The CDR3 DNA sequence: TGCAGTGCTAGAACGGGGGGCGCTGGCTACACCTTC.

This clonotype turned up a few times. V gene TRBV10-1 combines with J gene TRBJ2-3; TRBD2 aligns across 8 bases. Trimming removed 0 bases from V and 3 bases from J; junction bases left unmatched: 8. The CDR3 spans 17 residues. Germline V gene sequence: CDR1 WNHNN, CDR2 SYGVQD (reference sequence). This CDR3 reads CASSESLIGGATDTQYF. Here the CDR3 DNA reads TGCGCCAGCAGTGAGTCGCTGATCGGGGGGGCGACAGATACGCAGTATTTT.

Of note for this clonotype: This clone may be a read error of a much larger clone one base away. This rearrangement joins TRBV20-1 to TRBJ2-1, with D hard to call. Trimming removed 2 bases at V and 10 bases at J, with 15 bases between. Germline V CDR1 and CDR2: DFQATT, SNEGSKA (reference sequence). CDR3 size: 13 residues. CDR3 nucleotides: TGCAGTGCTAGACTGGGGATCAATTACGAGCAGTTCTTC. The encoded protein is CSARLGINYEQFF.

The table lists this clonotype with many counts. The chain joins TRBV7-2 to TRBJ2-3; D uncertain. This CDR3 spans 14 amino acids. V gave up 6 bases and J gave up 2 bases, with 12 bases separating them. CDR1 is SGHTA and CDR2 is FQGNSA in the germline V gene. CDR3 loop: CASSPGTFTDTQYF. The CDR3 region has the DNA TGTGCCAGCAGTCCCGGAACCTTCACAGATACGCAGTATTTT.

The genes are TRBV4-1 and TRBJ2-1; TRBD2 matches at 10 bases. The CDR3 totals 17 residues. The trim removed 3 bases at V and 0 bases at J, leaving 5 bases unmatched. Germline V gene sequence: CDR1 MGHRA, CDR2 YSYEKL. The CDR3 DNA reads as TGCGCCAGCAGCCACGGACTAGCGGCCTTCTCCTACAATGAGCAGTTCTTC. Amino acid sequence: CASSHGLAAFSYNEQFF.

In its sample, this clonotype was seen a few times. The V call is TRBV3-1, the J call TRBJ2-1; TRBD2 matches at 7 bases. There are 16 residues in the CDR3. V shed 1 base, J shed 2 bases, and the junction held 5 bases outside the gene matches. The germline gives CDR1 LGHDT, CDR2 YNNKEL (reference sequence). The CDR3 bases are TGTGCCAGCAGCCAAGTAATTAGCGGGCCCTACAATGAGCAGTTCTTC. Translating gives CASSQVISGPYNEQFF.

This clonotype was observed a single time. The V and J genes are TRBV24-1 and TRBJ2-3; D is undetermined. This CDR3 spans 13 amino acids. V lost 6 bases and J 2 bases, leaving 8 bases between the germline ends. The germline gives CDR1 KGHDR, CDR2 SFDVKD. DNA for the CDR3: TGTGCCACCAGTTATAGCCTCACAGATACGCAGTATTTT. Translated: CATSYSLTDTQYF.

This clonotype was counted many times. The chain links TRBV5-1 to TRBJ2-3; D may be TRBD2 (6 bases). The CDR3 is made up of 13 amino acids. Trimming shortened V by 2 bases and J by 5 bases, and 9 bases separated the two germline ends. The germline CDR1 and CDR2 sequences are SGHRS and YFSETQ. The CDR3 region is CASSFSGGDTQYF. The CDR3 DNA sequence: TGCGCCAGCAGCTTTAGCGGAGGAGATACGCAGTATTTT.

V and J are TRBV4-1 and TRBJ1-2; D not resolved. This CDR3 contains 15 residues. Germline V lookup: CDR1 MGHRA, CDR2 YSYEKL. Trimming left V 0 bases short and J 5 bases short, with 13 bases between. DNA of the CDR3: TGCGCCAGCAGCCAAGATGTTCCGGGTATTTATGGCTACACCTTC. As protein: CASSQDVPGIYGYTF.

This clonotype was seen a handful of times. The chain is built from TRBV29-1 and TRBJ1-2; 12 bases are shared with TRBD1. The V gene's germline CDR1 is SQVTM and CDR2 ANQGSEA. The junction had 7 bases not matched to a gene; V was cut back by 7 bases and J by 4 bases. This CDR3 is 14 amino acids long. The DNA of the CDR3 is TGCAGCGGGGGACAGGGGGCGCCCGGCTATGGCTACACCTTC. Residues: CSGGQGAPGYGYTF.

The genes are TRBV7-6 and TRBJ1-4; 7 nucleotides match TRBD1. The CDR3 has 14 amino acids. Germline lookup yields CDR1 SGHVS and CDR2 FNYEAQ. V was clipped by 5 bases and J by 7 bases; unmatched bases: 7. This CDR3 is CASSLTGASEKLFF. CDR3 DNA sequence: TGTGCCAGCAGCCTCACAGGGGCTAGTGAAAAACTGTTTTTT.

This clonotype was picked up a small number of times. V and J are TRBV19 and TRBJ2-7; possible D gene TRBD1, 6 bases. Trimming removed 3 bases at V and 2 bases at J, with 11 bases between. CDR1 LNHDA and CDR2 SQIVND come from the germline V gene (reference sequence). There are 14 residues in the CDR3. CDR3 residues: CASSMWQGPYEQYF. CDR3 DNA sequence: TGTGCCAGTAGTATGTGGCAGGGGCCCTACGAGCAGTACTTC. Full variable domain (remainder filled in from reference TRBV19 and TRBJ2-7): DGGITQSPKYLFRKEGQNVTLSCEQNLNHDAMYWYRQDPGQGLRLIYYSQIVNDFQKGDIAEGYSVSREKKESFPLTVTSAQKNPTAFYLCASSMWQGPYEQYFGPGTRLTVT.

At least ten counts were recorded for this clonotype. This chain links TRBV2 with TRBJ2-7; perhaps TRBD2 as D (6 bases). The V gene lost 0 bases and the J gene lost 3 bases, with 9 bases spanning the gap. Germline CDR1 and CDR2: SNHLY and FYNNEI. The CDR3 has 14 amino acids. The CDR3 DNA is TGTGCCAGCAGTGAAGCCGGGACTGACTACGAGCAGTACTTC. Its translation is CASSEAGTDYEQYF.

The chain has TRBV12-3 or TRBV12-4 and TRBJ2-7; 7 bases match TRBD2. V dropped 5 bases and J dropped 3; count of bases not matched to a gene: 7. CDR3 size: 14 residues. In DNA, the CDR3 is TGTGCCAGCAGTCCTAGCGGAACTGACTACGAGCAGTACTTC. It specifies CASSPSGTDYEQYF.

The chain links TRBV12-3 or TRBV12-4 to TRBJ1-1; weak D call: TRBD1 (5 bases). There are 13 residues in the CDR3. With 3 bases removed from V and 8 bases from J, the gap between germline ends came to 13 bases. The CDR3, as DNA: TGTGCCAGCAGTTTCCCCTCGCGGGGCGAAGCTTTCTTT. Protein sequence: CASSFPSRGEAFF.

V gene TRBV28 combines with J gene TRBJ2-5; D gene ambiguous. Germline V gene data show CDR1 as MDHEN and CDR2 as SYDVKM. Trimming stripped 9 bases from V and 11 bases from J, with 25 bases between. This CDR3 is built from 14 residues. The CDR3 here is CASNRRVGLNEQYF. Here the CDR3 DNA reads TGTGCCAGTAACCGGAGAGTAGGGCTCAATGAGCAGTACTTC.